The present TCR beta chain was sequenced within a study of blood T cells in healthy people across ages. This clonotype showed up just a few times. Its antigen is still unknown. The length of the CDR3 is 15 residues. The germline V and J ends were trimmed by 6 bases and 4 bases, with 16 bases remaining between them. A second PCR of about 7 to 12 cycles used a sample-barcoded 5' primer and a J-beta primer mix. TCRdb re-called the 5' RACE reads through MiXCR, storing one row per CDR3 protein. The top ten clones hold 4% of a sample with approximately 1.5 million distinct CDR3 sequences, about 45% of them seen once. Points from the study as a whole: Researchers said unsorted PBMCs prevented a conclusive naive versus antigen-experienced comparison.

The V gene is TRBV12-3 or TRBV12-4, the J gene TRBJ2-1, with D possibly TRBD2 on 5 matching bases. The sequence came from a young woman in good health. The sample consisted of blood. In DNA, the CDR3 is TGTGCCAGCAGACGGTTGGAGGCCAGGTACAATGAGCAGTTCTTC. Protein product: CASRRLEARYNEQFF.